This T cell receptor beta chain originates from a study of blood T cell repertoires in COVID-19. The CDR3 runs to 16 residues. V shed 0 bases and J shed 0 bases, with 9 bases lying between them. Germline CDR1 MNHEY, CDR2 SVGAGI. Libraries were prepared by immunoSEQ multiplex PCR; TCRdb keeps only in-frame clonotypes and omits some of them. Here the sample spans some 260,000 clones, 70% to 90% being singletons. Sequencing used peripheral blood. The sequence derives from a man older than 75 with acute or convalescent COVID-19. The gene calls are TRBV6-5 and TRBJ1-3, with D tentatively TRBD1 (6 bases). The CDR3 loop is CASSYSSTGSGNTIYF. The DNA of the CDR3 is TGTGCCAGCAGTTACTCCTCGACAGGCTCTGGAAACACCATATATTTT.